This is a list of T cell receptor beta chains from one sample in a study of blood T cell repertoires in COVID-19. The protocol was immunoSEQ multiplex PCR, while the TCRdb copy is restricted to in-frame clones and leaves out a portion. The sample shows 250,000 to 300,000 clones, roughly nine tenths of them seen only once. The specimen sequenced was peripheral blood. These receptors originate from a woman in her thirties with COVID-19, enrolled during active disease. Each CDR3 is given with its conserved first and last residue. The D gene is left open where the match is weak. Size is stated for part of the rows, as once, few or many counts, or as a class when the clone is expanded.

size	D	V	J	CDR3	DNA
.	.	TRBV19	TRBJ2-3	CASSITLRADTQYF	TGTGCCAGTAGTATAACTCTGAGGGCAGATACGCAGTATTTT
.	.	TRBV29-1	TRBJ1-1	CSVDWRRPNTEAFF	TGCAGCGTCGACTGGAGACGGCCGAACACTGAAGCTTTCTTT
.	.	TRBV19	TRBJ1-3	CASSLVTGTSSGNTIYF	TGTGCCAGTAGTCTTGTCACAGGGACTAGCTCTGGAAACACCATATATTTT
.	.	TRBV19	TRBJ1-1	CASTPYGGNRMNTEAFF	TGTGCCAGTACCCCCTATGGAGGGAATAGGATGAACACTGAAGCTTTCTTT
.	.	TRBV7-9	TRBJ1-2	CASSAVGGSYGYTF	TGTGCCAGCAGCGCGGTGGGAGGGTCTTATGGCTACACCTTC
.	.	TRBV5-1	TRBJ1-1	CASSLSMNTEAFF	TGCGCCAGCAGCCTTTCTATGAACACTGAAGCTTTCTTT
.	TRBD2	TRBV15	TRBJ2-1	CATSRSETSGGPARSYNEQFF	TGTGCCACCAGCAGATCTGAGACGAGCGGGGGGCCTGCACGCTCCTACAATGAGCAGTTCTTC
.	.	TRBV7-2	TRBJ1-5	CASSLGSGYNQPQHF	TGTGCCAGCAGCTTAGGGTCAGGATACAATCAGCCCCAGCATTTT
.	.	TRBV11-2	TRBJ1-2	CASSALLGGGYTF	TGTGCCAGCAGCGCACTCCTCGGGGGTGGCTACACCTTC
.	.	TRBV6-5	TRBJ1-2	CASSLPGEGGYTF	TGTGCCAGCAGTTTACCGGGAGAAGGGGGCTACACCTTC
.	.	TRBV7-2	TRBJ2-3	CASSFGGPDTQYF	TGTGCCAGCAGCTTCGGAGGGCCAGATACGCAGTATTTT
few	TRBD1	TRBV6-5	TRBJ2-7	CASSYGDRRGYEQYF	TGTGCCAGCAGTTACGGGGACAGGAGGGGGTACGAGCAGTACTTC
once	.	TRBV12-3/TRBV12-4	TRBJ1-1	CASSPIRGSEAFF	TGTGCCAGCAGCCCTATAAGGGGGTCTGAAGCTTTCTTT
.	TRBD2	TRBV4-2	TRBJ2-5	CASSLESGGVYF	TGTGCCAGCAGCCTAGAAAGCGGGGGGGTCTACTTC
.	.	TRBV5-1	TRBJ2-1	CASALQPGYNEQFF	TGCGCCAGCGCGCTCCAACCAGGGTACAATGAGCAGTTCTTC
.	.	TRBV7-5	TRBJ1-2	CVRSSARTGQGRIQPKPHYGYTF	TGTGTCAGAAGCTCCGCACGTACGGGACAGGGTAGAATCCAACCAAAACCGCATTATGGCTACACCTTC
.	TRBD2	TRBV6-4	TRBJ2-3	CASSEGLGTDTQYF	TGTGCCAGCAGTGAGGGACTAGGAACAGATACGCAGTATTTT
once	TRBD1	TRBV5-1	TRBJ1-1	CASRRTGNTEAFF	TGCGCCAGCAGGCGGACAGGTAACACTGAAGCTTTCTTT
.	TRBD2	TRBV5-1	TRBJ2-1	CASSPGLAGDNEQFF	TGCGCCAGCAGCCCCGGACTAGCGGGGGACAATGAGCAGTTCTTC
.	.	TRBV6-5	TRBJ2-5	CATALGLPETQYF	TGTGCCACGGCCCTGGGACTGCCCGAGACCCAGTACTTC
.	.	TRBV5-1	TRBJ1-4	CASSFGRGEEKLFF	TGCGCCAGCAGCTTCGGGAGAGGGGAAGAAAAACTGTTTTTT
.	.	TRBV19	TRBJ2-3	CASPTERATDTQYF	TGTGCCAGTCCAACCGAGAGGGCTACAGATACGCAGTATTTT
.	TRBD1	TRBV27	TRBJ2-1	CASSSASGTGIYNEQFF	TGTGCCAGCAGTTCAGCCTCCGGGACAGGGATATACAATGAGCAGTTCTTC
.	.	TRBV9	TRBJ2-7	CASSPRQTPSGEQYF	TGTGCCAGCAGCCCGCGACAGACCCCCTCCGGGGAGCAGTACTTC
.	TRBD1	TRBV4-2	TRBJ1-2	CASSPTDRGGYGYTF	TGTGCCAGCAGCCCTACAGACAGGGGGGGGTATGGCTACACCTTC
.	TRBD2	TRBV5-4	TRBJ2-1	CASSLVLAGADNEQFF	TGTGCCAGCAGCTTGGTACTAGCGGGGGCAGACAATGAGCAGTTCTTC
few	.	TRBV7-6	TRBJ2-7	CASSQGLRGPPSEQYF	TGTGCCAGCAGCCAAGGCCTCAGGGGCCCACCTTCTGAGCAGTACTTC
few	TRBD2	TRBV7-2	TRBJ2-5	CASSLGLAGDQEQETQYF	TGTGCCAGCAGCTTAGGACTAGCGGGAGACCAAGAACAAGAGACCCAGTACTTC
.	.	TRBV5-6	TRBJ1-1	CASSFDRNTEAFF	TGTGCCAGCAGCTTCGACAGAAACACTGAAGCTTTCTTT
.	.	TRBV15	TRBJ2-5	CATSRPSPGGRETQYF	TGTGCCACCAGCAGACCTTCCCCAGGAGGGCGAGAGACCCAGTACTTC
once	.	TRBV19	TRBJ1-1	CASSIGAGYDTEAFF	TGTGCCAGTAGTATAGGGGCAGGGTATGACACTGAAGCTTTCTTT
.	TRBD1	TRBV11-2	TRBJ1-4	CASSTGTGSGEKLFF	TGTGCCAGCAGCACCGGGACAGGGAGTGGGGAAAAACTGTTTTTT
.	.	TRBV29-1	TRBJ1-1	CSVRETSGTEAFF	TGCAGCGTAAGGGAGACAAGCGGTACTGAAGCTTTCTTT
few	.	TRBV29-1	TRBJ2-7	CSVADRQVHEQYF	TGCAGCGTTGCCGACCGACAGGTCCACGAGCAGTACTTC
.	TRBD1	TRBV30	TRBJ1-4	CAWSPGQGEDEKLFF	TGTGCCTGGAGTCCCGGACAGGGGGAGGATGAAAAACTGTTTTTT
once	.	TRBV21-1	TRBJ1-2	CAEGTGYGYTF	TGTGCCGAAGGTACGGGGTATGGCTACACCTTC
.	TRBD2	TRBV11-2	TRBJ2-3	CASSFPQTSGVGGYF	TGTGCCAGCAGCTTCCCTCAGACTAGCGGGGTTGGTGGGTATTTT
once	.	TRBV27	TRBJ2-7	CASWDSTAYEQYF	TGTGCCAGTTGGGACTCGACGGCCTACGAGCAGTACTTC
.	.	TRBV7-8	TRBJ2-3	CASSFHSAPTADTQYF	TGTGCCAGCAGCTTCCATAGCGCCCCAACGGCTGATACGCAGTATTTT
.	TRBD1	TRBV7-9	TRBJ1-1	CASSLTGATNTEAFF	TGTGCCAGCAGCTTGACAGGGGCCACGAACACTGAAGCTTTCTTT
.	TRBD2	TRBV6-1	TRBJ2-1	CASSEASTSGGDPYNEQFF	TGTGCCAGCAGTGAAGCGTCCACTAGCGGGGGAGATCCCTACAATGAGCAGTTCTTC
.	.	TRBV6-2/TRBV6-3	TRBJ1-1	CASSYSSRLDRNTEAFF	TGTGCCAGCAGTTACTCCTCACGACTCGACAGGAACACTGAAGCTTTCTTT
.	.	TRBV27	TRBJ2-1	CASRDLTGLKNNEQFF	TGTGCCAGCAGGGACCTGACAGGACTCAAAAACAATGAGCAGTTCTTC
.	TRBD1	TRBV19	TRBJ2-7	CASSDQGQASYEQYF	TGTGCCAGTAGCGATCAGGGACAGGCCTCCTACGAGCAGTACTTC
.	TRBD2	TRBV7-7	TRBJ2-2	CASSRDYSNTGELFF	TGTGCCAGCAGCAGGGACTACTCGAACACCGGGGAGCTGTTTTTT
.	TRBD2	TRBV28	TRBJ2-7	CASSGGLVYEQYF	TGTGCCAGCAGTGGAGGACTAGTCTACGAGCAGTACTTC
.	TRBD2	TRBV28	TRBJ2-5	CASRGAGGKIETQYF	TGTGCCAGCCGGGGCGCGGGGGGAAAGATAGAGACCCAGTACTTC
.	.	TRBV4-1	TRBJ1-3	CASSRGGGVVGNTIYF	TGCGCCAGCAGCCGGGGAGGCGGCGTTGTAGGAAACACCATATATTTT
.	.	TRBV5-6	TRBJ1-1	CASSSLGTEAFF	TGTGCCAGCAGCTCCCTCGGCACTGAAGCTTTCTTT
.	TRBD1	TRBV7-9	TRBJ2-3	CASSYRGPGTDTQYF	TGTGCCAGCAGCTACAGGGGGCCGGGCACAGATACGCAGTATTTT
.	TRBD1	TRBV5-6	TRBJ1-2	CASSSPGQGPTYGYTF	TGTGCCAGCAGCTCGCCGGGACAGGGCCCTACCTATGGCTACACCTTC
.	.	TRBV25-1	TRBJ2-7	CASSRGDEQYF	TGTGCCAGCAGTAGAGGTGACGAGCAGTACTTC
.	TRBD1	TRBV5-1	TRBJ1-1	CASTLGTGANTEAFF	TGCGCCAGCACCCTGGGGACAGGGGCGAACACTGAAGCTTTCTTT
.	.	TRBV11-2	TRBJ2-2	CASNHRAGELFF	TGTGCCAGCAACCACAGGGCGGGGGAGCTGTTTTTT
.	TRBD2	TRBV9	TRBJ2-1	CASSPYLAGFYNEQFF	TGTGCCAGCAGCCCCTATCTAGCGGGGTTTTACAATGAGCAGTTCTTC
few	.	TRBV4-2	TRBJ1-4	CASSPSGGLPTNEKLFF	TGTGCCAGCAGCCCCAGTGGTGGCCTTCCAACTAATGAAAAACTGTTTTTT